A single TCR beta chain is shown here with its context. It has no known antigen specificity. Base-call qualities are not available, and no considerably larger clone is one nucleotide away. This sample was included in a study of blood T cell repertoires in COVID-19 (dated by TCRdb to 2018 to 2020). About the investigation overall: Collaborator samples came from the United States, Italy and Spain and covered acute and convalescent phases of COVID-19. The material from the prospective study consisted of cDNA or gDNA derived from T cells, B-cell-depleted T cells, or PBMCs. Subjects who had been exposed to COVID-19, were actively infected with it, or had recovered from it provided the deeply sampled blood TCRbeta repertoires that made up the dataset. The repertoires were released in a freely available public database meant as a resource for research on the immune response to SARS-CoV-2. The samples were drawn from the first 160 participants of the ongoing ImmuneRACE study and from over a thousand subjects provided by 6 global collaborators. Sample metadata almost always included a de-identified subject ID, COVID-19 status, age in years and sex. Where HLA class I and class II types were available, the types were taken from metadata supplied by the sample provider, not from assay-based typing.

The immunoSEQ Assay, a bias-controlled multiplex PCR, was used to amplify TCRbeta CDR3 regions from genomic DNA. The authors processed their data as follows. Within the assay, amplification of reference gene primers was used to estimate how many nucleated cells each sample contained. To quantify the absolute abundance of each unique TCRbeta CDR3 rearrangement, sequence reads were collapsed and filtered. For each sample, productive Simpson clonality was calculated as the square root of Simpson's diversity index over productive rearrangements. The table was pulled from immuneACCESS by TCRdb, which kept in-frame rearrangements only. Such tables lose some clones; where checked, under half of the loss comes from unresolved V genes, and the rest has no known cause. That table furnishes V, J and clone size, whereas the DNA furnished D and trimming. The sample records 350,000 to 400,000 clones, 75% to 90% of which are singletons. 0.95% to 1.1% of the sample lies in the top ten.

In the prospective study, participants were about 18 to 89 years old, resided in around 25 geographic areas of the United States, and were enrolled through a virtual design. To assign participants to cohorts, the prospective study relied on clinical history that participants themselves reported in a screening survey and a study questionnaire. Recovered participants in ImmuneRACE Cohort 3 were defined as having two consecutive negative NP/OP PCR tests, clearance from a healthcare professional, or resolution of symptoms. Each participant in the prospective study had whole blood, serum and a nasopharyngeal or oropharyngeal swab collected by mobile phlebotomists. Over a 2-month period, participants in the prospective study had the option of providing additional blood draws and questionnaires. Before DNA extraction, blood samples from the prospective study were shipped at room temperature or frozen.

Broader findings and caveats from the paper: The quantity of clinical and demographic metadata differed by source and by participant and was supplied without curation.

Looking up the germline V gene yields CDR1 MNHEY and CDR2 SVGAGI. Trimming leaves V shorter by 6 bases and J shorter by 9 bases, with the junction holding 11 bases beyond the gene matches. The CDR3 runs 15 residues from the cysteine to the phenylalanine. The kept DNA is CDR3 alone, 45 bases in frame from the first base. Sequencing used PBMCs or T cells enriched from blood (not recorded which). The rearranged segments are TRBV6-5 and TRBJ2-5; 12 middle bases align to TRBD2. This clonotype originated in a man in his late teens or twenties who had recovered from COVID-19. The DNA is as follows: TGTGCCAGCAGCTCCAAACTAGCGGGGGGTGCGTCCCAGTACTTC. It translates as CASSSKLAGGASQYF.